This TCR beta chain was identified during a study of cytomegalovirus exposure and HLA in healthy donors. Study-wide results and limits: TCR beta sequences numbering over 15,000 were associated with HLA alleles at 0.05 false discovery rate in a later analysis. DRB1 showed the most TCR associations and HLA-C the fewest in a later analysis, as rates varied by HLA locus.

Trimming cost V 0 bases and J 5 bases, with 5 bases left between them. The CDR3 has 13 amino acids. Germline assignment: CDR1 LGHNA and CDR2 YSLEER. Primers: 60 Vbeta forward and 13 Jbeta reverse. Generated by immunoSEQ multiplex PCR, the TCRdb table keeps only in-frame clones and is missing some. The table lists about 200,000 clones, 65% to 80% of them singletons. The table lists this clone with a few counts. Its antigen is not identified. The TCR was taken from a woman between 25 and 40 years old in good health and CMV-seropositive. This chain connects TRBV4-3 to TRBJ1-5; D unclear. The sample comprised PBMCs. The DNA of the CDR3 is TGCGCCAGCAGCCAAGATCCGGATCAGCCCCAGCATTTT. Its protein product is CASSQDPDQPQHF.